This TCR beta chain was captured in a study of stem cell transplantation in POMP-related autoinflammatory disease. Profiling relied on immunoSEQ multiplex PCR, and the TCRdb table lists in-frame clones only, not all of them. Of about 32,000 clones detected, about 90% appear once; the ten largest clones hold 0.6% to 0.75%. V shed 0 bases and J shed 3 bases, with 10 bases lying between them. The CDR3 is made up of 14 amino acids. Germline V lookup: CDR1 SGHRS, CDR2 YFSETQ. The source is a human donor with POMP-related autoinflammation and immune dysregulation (PRAID). The material was CD4+ T cells from PBMCs, obtained before stem cell transplantation. The gene calls are TRBV5-1 and TRBJ2-7, with D perhaps assigned TRBD1 or TRBD2 (5 bases each). The CDR3: CASSLVGTLYEQYF. The CDR3 region has the DNA TGCGCCAGCAGCTTGGTTGGGACCCTCTACGAGCAGTACTTC. The full variable domain, with the rest looked up from reference TRBV5-1 and TRBJ2-7, is KAGVTQTPRYLIKTRGQQVTLSCSPISGHRSVSWYQQTPGQGLQFLFEYFSETQRNKGNFPGRFSGRQFSNSRSEMNVSTLELGDSALYLCASSLVGTLYEQYFGPGTRLTVT.